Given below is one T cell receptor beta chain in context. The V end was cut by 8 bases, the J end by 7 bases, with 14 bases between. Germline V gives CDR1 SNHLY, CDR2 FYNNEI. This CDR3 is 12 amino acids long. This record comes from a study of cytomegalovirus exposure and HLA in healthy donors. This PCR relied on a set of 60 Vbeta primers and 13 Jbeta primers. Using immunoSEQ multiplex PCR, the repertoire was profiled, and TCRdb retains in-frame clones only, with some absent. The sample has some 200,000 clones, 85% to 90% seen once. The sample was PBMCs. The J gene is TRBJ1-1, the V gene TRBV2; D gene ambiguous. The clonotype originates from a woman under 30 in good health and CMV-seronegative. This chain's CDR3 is CASCRREFEAFF. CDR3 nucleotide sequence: TGTGCCAGCTGCCGGAGGGAGTTTGAAGCTTTCTTT.